The clone carrying this TCR beta chain was seen more than once but under ten times. Its antigen is not identified. The same CDR3 arises from other DNA sequences in this sample as well. This specimen comes from a study of shared clonotypes between healthy human individuals. Findings and caveats of the study: Sequencing of the sorted subsets was shown by rarefaction to be incomplete despite large depth. Shared across a handful of donors were 4% to 6% of the naive CD4 clonotypes.

Germline V gene lookup returns CDR1 MNHNS and CDR2 SASEGT. This CDR3 comprises 17 residues. Trimming took 4 bases from V and 4 from J; bases not matched to a gene: 12. Profiling relied on immunoSEQ multiplex PCR, and the TCRdb table lists in-frame clones only, not all of them. The sample lists around 350,000 clones; around 67% were seen once. V gene TRBV6-1 combines with J gene TRBJ2-2; 7 positions match TRBD2. Sequencing was performed on memory CD4+ T cells sorted from blood. Subset: CD45RA-negative fraction. This clonotype was obtained from a man aged 30 to 45 in good health. The CDR3 sequence: CASSGSLAGLSTGELFF. As DNA, the CDR3 is TGTGCCAGCAGTGGTTCCTTAGCGGGCCTTTCCACCGGGGAGCTGTTTTTT.